This entry is about one T cell receptor (beta chain). What it recognizes is unknown. This may be a read error: a much more frequent sequence differs by one nucleotide. The V gene's germline CDR1 is SNHLY and CDR2 FYNNEI. V was pared by 6 bases and J by 1 base, with 7 bases of the junction left unmatched. CDR3 length: 15 residues. These data originate in a study of CD8+CD57+ T cells in acquired aplastic anemia. Study results and limitations: Patients and controls shared over 25 CD8+ CDR3 sequences, which appeared highly expressed in patients and within their immunodominant clones. Patients did not significantly differ from controls in CD8+ Simpson's diversity.

TCR beta VDJ and CDR3 profiles were obtained from a genomic DNA template. One entry per CDR3 protein, called by TCRdb with MiXCR from the reads. The profile shows 100,000 to 150,000 distinct CDR3 sequences, less than 45% of them singletons. Sequenced sample: sorted CD4+, CD8+, or CD8+CD57+ T cells (not recorded which) from PBMCs. This clonotype was obtained from a human donor in good health, serving as a control. The chain links TRBV2 to TRBJ1-2, with 8 bases lining up with TRBD1. CDR3 residues: CASSTRQGNNYGYTF. CDR3 sequence (DNA): TGTGCCAGCAGCACCCGACAGGGGAATAACTATGGCTACACCTTC.